Included here is one T cell receptor beta chain sequence, with context. As yet, its antigen is unknown. The same CDR3 is also encoded by other DNA sequences in this sample. Here immunoSEQ multiplex PCR was the method, and the copy in TCRdb shows in-frame clones only, minus some. The sample shows about 20,000 clones, 70% to 85% of them seen only once. Treatment noted: AdE1-LMPpoly-expanded autologous EBV-specific T-cell therapy followed by anti-PD-1 nivolumab. Germline CDR1 is MDHEN and CDR2 is SYDVKM. V gave up 2 bases and J gave up 2 bases, with 6 bases separating them. The CDR3 is 13 amino acids. This specimen comes from a study of EBV T-cell therapy then PD-1 blockade in nasopharyngeal carcinoma.

This TCR derives from a man aged 40-50 years with nasopharyngeal carcinoma. Sequenced material: CD8+ T cells from blood, taken at day -245 from a patient whose treatment included autologous EBV-specific T cells and nivolumab. This chain connects TRBV28 to TRBJ1-2; possible D gene TRBD1, 6 bases. CDR3 DNA: TGTGCCAGCAGTTTAACAGGGAACTATGGCTACACCTTC. Its protein product is CASSLTGNYGYTF.